This passage covers 18 T cell receptor beta chains from one sample sequenced in a study of T cells in localized non-small cell lung cancer. Here immunoSEQ multiplex PCR was the method, and the copy in TCRdb shows in-frame clones only, minus some. The profile shows around 30,000 clones, 85% to 95% of them singletons. Specimen: peripheral blood, collected before any cancer treatment. The origin of the receptors is a woman aged 35 to 70 with stage I lung adenocarcinoma.

This chain connects TRBV29-1 to TRBJ1-4, with D maybe TRBD1 (6 bases). This CDR3 comprises 10 residues. V lost 7 bases to trimming and J lost 8 bases, with 8 bases between them. CDR1 and CDR2 (germline): SQVTM, ANQGSEA. The CDR3 loop reads CSAGTEKLFF. CDR3 DNA: TGCAGCGCCGGGACAGAAAAACTGTTTTTT.

V gene TRBV10-3 combines with J gene TRBJ2-7, with a weak D call TRBD2 (5 bases). The germline V and J ends were trimmed by 5 bases and 3 bases, with 8 bases remaining between them. This CDR3 is 12 amino acids long. Germline V lookup: CDR1 ENHRY, CDR2 SYGVKD. In nucleotides, the CDR3 is TGTGCCATCAGTCCTAGCAACTACGAGCAGTACTTC. Protein product: CAISPSNYEQYF.

The CDR3: CASRLTGYYSYTF. CDR3 sequence (DNA): TGTGCCAGCAGGTTAACAGGGTATTATAGCTACACCTTC. The chain links TRBV28 to TRBJ1-2, with D perhaps matching TRBD1 (6 bases). The CDR3 spans 13 residues. V lost 6 bases and J 9 bases, leaving 17 bases between the germline ends. Looked up from germline, CDR1 is MDHEN and CDR2 is SYDVKM.

This chain links TRBV25-1 with TRBJ2-3; D not resolved. The CDR3 totals 16 residues. The germline gives CDR1 MGHDK, CDR2 SYGVNS. V lost 6 bases to trimming and J lost 1 base, with 17 bases between them. The CDR3: CASRHRVGRGTDTQYF. The CDR3 region has the DNA TGTGCCAGCAGGCACCGAGTTGGGCGCGGCACAGATACGCAGTATTTT. Variable domain in full (rest from reference TRBV25-1 and TRBJ2-3): EADIYQTPRYLVIGTGKKITLECSQTMGHDKMYWYQQDPGMELHLIHYSYGVNSTEKGDLSSESTVSRIRTEHFPLTLESARPSHTSQYLCASRHRVGRGTDTQYFGPGTRLTVL.

V usage is TRBV7-2 and J usage is TRBJ1-2; 8 nucleotides align to TRBD1. V shed 2 bases and J 0 bases; nucleotides not matched to a gene: 8. The CDR3 length is 17 residues. Germline V gene sequence: CDR1 SGHTA, CDR2 FQGNSA. The CDR3 DNA follows: TGTGCCAGCAGCTTACAGACAGGGGCACGACCTAACTATGGCTACACCTTC. This codes for CASSLQTGARPNYGYTF.

The chain uses TRBV11-3 and TRBJ1-1, with unresolved D. The CDR3 runs to 14 residues. The germline V and J ends were trimmed by 1 base and 2 bases, with 8 bases remaining between them. Germline V lookup: CDR1 SGHNT, CDR2 YENEEA. DNA of the CDR3: TGTGCCAGCAGCTTAGGGCAGAGCAACACTGAAGCTTTCTTT. The encoded protein is CASSLGQSNTEAFF.

The chain combines TRBV5-6 with TRBJ2-3; 9 bases are shared with TRBD1. Germline CDR1 and CDR2: SGHDT and YYEEEE. The CDR3 loop spans 17 amino acids. V dropped 2 bases and J dropped 2; count of bases not matched to a gene: 9. CDR3 sequence (DNA): TGTGCCAGCAGCTTCAGACAGGGGGTCATTTCCACAGATACGCAGTATTTT. As protein: CASSFRQGVISTDTQYF.

This clone was seen only a few times. V and J are TRBV7-9 and TRBJ1-5; D gene ambiguous. V dropped 1 base and J dropped 2 bases, with 6 bases sitting between them. This CDR3 contains 14 residues. CDR1 and CDR2 (germline): SEHNR, FQNEAQ (reference sequence). The CDR3 DNA sequence: TGTGCCAGCAGCTTAGGGACGGGCAATCAGCCCCAGCATTTT. Translating it yields CASSLGTGNQPQHF.

The J gene is TRBJ1-2, the V gene TRBV28; a possible D gene is TRBD1 (6 bases). V lost 5 bases and J lost 8, with 24 bases in between. CDR3 length: 16 amino acids. CDR1 is MDHEN, CDR2 SYDVKM, per germline. CDR3 sequence: CASSGTGTPVGGGYTF. The CDR3 DNA sequence: TGTGCCAGCAGTGGAACTGGGACACCCGTGGGGGGGGGCTACACCTTC.

This chain links TRBV11-2 with TRBJ2-7, with TRBD2 matching over 12 bases. CDR1 is SGHAT, CDR2 FQNNGV, per germline. The CDR3 has 15 residues. With V trimmed by 1 base and J by 2 bases, 0 bases remained unmatched. The CDR3 protein is CASSLASGGAYEQYF. CDR3 nucleotide sequence: TGTGCCAGCAGCTTAGCTAGCGGGGGGGCCTACGAGCAGTACTTC.

J is TRBJ2-7 and V is TRBV27, with D perhaps given as TRBD1 or TRBD2 (5 bases each). V was clipped by 2 bases and J by 2 bases, with 19 bases between them. The CDR3 covers 17 residues. Germline values: CDR1 MNHEY, CDR2 SMNVEV (reference sequence). CDR3 residues: CASSLRSGAGGTYEQYF. The CDR3 coding sequence is TGTGCCAGCAGTTTAAGGAGTGGGGCTGGAGGTACCTACGAGCAGTACTTC.

The genes are TRBV7-2 and TRBJ2-3; 9 bases align to TRBD2. V dropped 2 bases and J dropped 7; count of bases not matched to a gene: 7. This CDR3 is built from 15 residues. Germline V CDR1 and CDR2: SGHTA, FQGNSA. The CDR3 nucleotides are TGTGCCAGCAGCTTACCTCAAAGCGGGGGGAATACGCAGTATTTT. It yields the protein CASSLPQSGGNTQYF. Full variable domain (missing parts from reference TRBV7-2 and TRBJ2-3): GAGVSQSPSNKVTEKGKDVELRCDPISGHTALYWYRQSLGQGLEFLIYFQGNSAPDKSGLPSDRFSAERTGGSVSTLTIQRTQQEDSAVYLCASSLPQSGGNTQYFGPGTRLTVL.

This chain joins TRBV18 and TRBJ1-2; possible D gene TRBD1, 6 bases. V lost 5 bases and J lost 2, with 12 bases in between. CDR1 is KGHSH, CDR2 LQKENI, per germline. This CDR3 has 14 amino acids. The CDR3 sequence is CASSGQRVNYGYTF. CDR3 in DNA: TGTGCCAGCTCAGGACAGAGAGTAAACTATGGCTACACCTTC.

This clone has only a few counts. The V gene is TRBV21-1, the J gene TRBJ1-1; TRBD1, the table's D call, was not compared with the DNA. TRBV21-1 is tagged as a pseudogene. The CDR3 is 12 residues long. The CDR3 sequence: CASRGAGRKAFF. The CDR3 region has the DNA TGTGCCAGCAGGGGGGCCGGACGGAAAGCTTTCTTT.

The chain is built from TRBV11-2 and TRBJ2-7; no clear D. CDR3 length equals 13 residues. V lost 5 bases to trimming and J lost 3 bases, with 11 bases between them. CDR1 is SGHAT, CDR2 FQNNGV, per germline. The CDR3 nucleotides read TGTGCCAGCAGCGGTCGGACCCACTACGAGCAGTACTTC. Its protein product is CASSGRTHYEQYF. Filled out from reference TRBV11-2 and TRBJ2-7, the complete variable domain reads EAGVAQSPRYKIIEKRQSVAFWCNPISGHATLYWYQQILGQGPKLLIQFQNNGVVDDSQLPKDRFSAERLKGVDSTLKIQPAKLEDSAVYLCASSGRTHYEQYFGPGTRLTVT.

The chain couples TRBV7-2 to TRBJ1-2; D uncertain. The germline V gene has CDR1 SGHTA and CDR2 FQGNSA. This CDR3 region has 13 residues. Trimming stripped 1 base from V and 4 bases from J, with 7 bases between. Here the CDR3 reads CASSLDWGYGYTF. The CDR3 nucleotides are TGTGCCAGCAGCTTAGATTGGGGCTATGGCTACACCTTC.

The rearrangement links TRBV25-1 to TRBJ1-3; possibly TRBD1 for D (6 bases). Germline CDR1 MGHDK, CDR2 SYGVNS. This CDR3 spans 15 amino acids. Trimming removed 6 bases from V and 3 bases from J, with 15 bases in between. CDR3 sequence reads: CASSDQGRGGNTIYF. CDR3 nucleotide sequence: TGTGCCAGCAGCGATCAGGGGAGGGGTGGAAACACCATATATTTT.

The sample holds a few counts of this clone. This chain links TRBV5-1 with TRBJ2-3, with TRBD2 identical over 13 bases. Trimming at V came to 4 bases and at J to 2 bases, leaving 4 bases not matched to a gene. Germline lookup yields CDR1 SGHRS and CDR2 YFSETQ. The CDR3 runs to 16 residues. CDR3 sequence reads: CASSLGLAGATDTQYF. The DNA for the CDR3 is TGCGCCAGCAGCCTTGGACTAGCGGGGGCCACAGATACGCAGTATTTT. Combining the CDR3 with reference TRBV5-1 and TRBJ2-3 gives the whole variable domain KAGVTQTPRYLIKTRGQQVTLSCSPISGHRSVSWYQQTPGQGLQFLFEYFSETQRNKGNFPGRFSGRQFSNSRSEMNVSTLELGDSALYLCASSLGLAGATDTQYFGPGTRLTVL.